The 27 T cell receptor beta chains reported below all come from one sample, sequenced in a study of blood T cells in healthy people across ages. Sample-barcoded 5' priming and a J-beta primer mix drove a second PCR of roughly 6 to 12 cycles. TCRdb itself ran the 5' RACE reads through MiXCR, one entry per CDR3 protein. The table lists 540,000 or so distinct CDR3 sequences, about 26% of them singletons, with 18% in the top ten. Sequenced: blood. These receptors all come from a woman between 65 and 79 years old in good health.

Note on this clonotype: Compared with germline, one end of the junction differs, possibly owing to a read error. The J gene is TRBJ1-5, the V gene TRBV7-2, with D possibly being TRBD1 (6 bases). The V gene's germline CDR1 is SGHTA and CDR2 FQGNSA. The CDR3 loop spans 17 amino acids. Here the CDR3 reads CAGSSLVHRAQGQPQHF. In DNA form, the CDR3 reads TGTGCCGGCAGCTCATTGGTCCACAGGGCACAGGGACAGCCCCAGCATTTT.

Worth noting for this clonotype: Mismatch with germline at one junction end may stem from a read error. CDR3: CVSSINGGGNEQFF. CDR3 bases: TGTGTCAGCAGTATAAATGGTGGAGGAAATGAGCAGTTCTTC. The chain employs TRBV7-2 and TRBJ2-1, with D possibly being TRBD2 (5 bases). Germline assignment: CDR1 SGHTA and CDR2 FQGNSA. The CDR3 consists of 14 residues.

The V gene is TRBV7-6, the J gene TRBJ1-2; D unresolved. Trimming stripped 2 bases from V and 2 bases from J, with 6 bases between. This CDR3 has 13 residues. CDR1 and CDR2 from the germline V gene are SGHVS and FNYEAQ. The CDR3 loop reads CASSLNGNYGYTF. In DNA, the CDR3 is TGTGCCAGCAGCTTAAACGGGAACTATGGCTACACCTTC.

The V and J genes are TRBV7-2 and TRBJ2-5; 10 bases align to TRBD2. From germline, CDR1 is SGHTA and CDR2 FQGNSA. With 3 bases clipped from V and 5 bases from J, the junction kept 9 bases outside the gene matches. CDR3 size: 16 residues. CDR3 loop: CASSFQKRGGRETQYF. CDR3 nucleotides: TGTGCCAGCAGCTTTCAGAAGCGGGGGGGCCGTGAGACCCAGTACTTC.

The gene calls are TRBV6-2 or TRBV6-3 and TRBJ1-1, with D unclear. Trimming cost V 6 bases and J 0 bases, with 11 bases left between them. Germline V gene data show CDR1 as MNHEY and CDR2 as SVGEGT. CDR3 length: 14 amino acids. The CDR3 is CASSYGVMNTEAFF. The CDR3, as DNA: TGTGCCAGCAGCTACGGCGTCATGAACACTGAAGCTTTCTTT.

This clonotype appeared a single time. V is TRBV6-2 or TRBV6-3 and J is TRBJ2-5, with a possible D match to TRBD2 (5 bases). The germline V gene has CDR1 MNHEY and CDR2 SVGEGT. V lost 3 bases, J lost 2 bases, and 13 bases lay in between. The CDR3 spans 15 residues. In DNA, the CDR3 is TGTGCCAGCAGTTATATAGCGAACAATCAAGAGACCCAGTACTTC. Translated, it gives CASSYIANNQETQYF.

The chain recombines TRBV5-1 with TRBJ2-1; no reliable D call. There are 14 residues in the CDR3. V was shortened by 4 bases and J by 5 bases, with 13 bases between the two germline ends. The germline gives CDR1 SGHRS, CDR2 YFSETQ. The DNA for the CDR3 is TGCGCCAGCAGCCTGTCGTTAATAGACAATGAGCAGTTCTTC. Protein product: CASSLSLIDNEQFF.

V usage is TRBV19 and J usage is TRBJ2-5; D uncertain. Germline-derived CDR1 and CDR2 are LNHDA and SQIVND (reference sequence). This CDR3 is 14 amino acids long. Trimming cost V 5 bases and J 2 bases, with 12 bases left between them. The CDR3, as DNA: TGTGCCAGTAGTCCCCGACATGTTCAAGAGACCCAGTACTTC. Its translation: CASSPRHVQETQYF.

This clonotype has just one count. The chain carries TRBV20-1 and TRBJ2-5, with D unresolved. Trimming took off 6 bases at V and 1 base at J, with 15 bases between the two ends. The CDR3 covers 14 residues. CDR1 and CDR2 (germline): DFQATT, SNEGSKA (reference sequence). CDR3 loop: CSAPPGPTQETQYF. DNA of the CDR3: TGCAGTGCCCCGCCCGGACCTACCCAAGAGACCCAGTACTTC.

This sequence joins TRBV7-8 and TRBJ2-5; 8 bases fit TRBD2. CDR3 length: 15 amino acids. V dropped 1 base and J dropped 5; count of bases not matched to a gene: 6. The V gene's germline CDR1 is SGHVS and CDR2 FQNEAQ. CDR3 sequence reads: CASSLVGRGGETQYF. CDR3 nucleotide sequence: TGTGCCAGCAGCTTAGTTGGCCGGGGGGGGGAGACCCAGTACTTC.

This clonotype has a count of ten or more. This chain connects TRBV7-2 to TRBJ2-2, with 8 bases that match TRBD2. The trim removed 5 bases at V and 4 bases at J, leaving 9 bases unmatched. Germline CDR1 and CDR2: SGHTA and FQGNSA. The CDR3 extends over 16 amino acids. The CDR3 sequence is CASSPAGGFRTGELFF. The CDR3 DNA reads TGTGCCAGCAGCCCGGCGGGGGGCTTTCGCACCGGGGAGCTGTTTTTT.

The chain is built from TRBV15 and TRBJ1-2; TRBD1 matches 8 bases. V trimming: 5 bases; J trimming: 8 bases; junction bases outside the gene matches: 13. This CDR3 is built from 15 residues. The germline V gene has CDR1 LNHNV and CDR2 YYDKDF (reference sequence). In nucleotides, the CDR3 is TGTGCCACCAGCTCGCCTATACAGGGGGATTACGGCTACACCTTC. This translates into CATSSPIQGDYGYTF.

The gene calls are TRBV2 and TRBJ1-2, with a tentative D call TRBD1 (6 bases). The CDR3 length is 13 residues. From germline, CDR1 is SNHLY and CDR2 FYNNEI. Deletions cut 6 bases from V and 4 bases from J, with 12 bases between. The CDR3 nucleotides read TGTGCCAGCAGCGCTGGGACAACCTATGGCTACACCTTC. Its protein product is CASSAGTTYGYTF.

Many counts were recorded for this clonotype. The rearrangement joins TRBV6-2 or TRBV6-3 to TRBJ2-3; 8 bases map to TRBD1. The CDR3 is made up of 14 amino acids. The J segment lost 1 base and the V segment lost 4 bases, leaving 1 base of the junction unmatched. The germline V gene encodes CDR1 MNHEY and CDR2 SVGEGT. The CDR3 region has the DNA TGTGCCAGCAGTTCGGGACAGGGCACAGATACGCAGTATTTT. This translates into CASSSGQGTDTQYF.

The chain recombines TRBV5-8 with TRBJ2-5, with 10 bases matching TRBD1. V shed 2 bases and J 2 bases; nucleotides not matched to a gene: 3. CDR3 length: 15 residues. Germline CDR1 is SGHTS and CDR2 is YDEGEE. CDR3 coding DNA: TGTGCCAGCAGCTTCACGGACAGGGGGCAAGAGACCCAGTACTTC. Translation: CASSFTDRGQETQYF.

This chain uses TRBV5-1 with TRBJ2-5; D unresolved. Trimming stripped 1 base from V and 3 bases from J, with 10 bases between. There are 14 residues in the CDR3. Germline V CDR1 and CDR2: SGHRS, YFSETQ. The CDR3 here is CASSLRSVEETQYF. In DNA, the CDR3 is TGCGCCAGCAGCTTGAGGTCCGTAGAAGAGACCCAGTACTTC.

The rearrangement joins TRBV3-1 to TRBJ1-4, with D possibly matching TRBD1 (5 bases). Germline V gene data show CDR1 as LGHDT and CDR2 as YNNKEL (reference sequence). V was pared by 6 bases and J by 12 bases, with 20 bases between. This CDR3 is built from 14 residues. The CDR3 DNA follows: TGTGCCAGCAGTCTGGGGGAGACGGAAAGCGAACTGTTTTTT. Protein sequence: CASSLGETESELFF.

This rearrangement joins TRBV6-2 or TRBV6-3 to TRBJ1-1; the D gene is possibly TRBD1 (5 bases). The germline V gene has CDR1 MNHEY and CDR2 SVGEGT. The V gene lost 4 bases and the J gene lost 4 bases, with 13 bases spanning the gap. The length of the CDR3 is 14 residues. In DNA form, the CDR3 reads TGTGCCAGCAGTTCCTCGGGCGGGGGCACTGAAGCTTTCTTT. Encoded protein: CASSSSGGGTEAFF.

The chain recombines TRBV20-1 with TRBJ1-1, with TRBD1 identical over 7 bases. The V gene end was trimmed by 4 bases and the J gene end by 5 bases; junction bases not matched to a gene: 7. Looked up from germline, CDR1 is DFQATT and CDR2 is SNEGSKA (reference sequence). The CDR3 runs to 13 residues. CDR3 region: CSATEQQGTEAFF. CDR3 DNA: TGCAGTGCTACAGAACAACAGGGGACTGAAGCTTTCTTT.

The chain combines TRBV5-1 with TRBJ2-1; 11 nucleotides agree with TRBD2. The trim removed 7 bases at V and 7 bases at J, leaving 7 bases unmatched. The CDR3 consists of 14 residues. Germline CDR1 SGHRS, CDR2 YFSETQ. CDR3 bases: TGCGCCAGCGAGATAGCGGGGGGGCGGAATGAGCAGTTCTTC. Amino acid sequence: CASEIAGGRNEQFF.

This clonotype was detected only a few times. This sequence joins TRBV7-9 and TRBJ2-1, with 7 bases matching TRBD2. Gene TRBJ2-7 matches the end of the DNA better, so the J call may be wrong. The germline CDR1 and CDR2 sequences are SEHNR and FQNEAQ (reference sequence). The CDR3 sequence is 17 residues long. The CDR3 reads CASSLRGGSGEGYEQYF. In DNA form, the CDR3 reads TGTGCCAGCAGCTTACGAGGAGGGAGCGGGGAAGGCTACGAGCAGTACTTC.

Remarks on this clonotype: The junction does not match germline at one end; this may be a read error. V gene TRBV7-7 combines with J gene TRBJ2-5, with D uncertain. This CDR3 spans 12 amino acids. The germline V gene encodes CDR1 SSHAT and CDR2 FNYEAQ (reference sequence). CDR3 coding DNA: TGTGCTAGCAGCTCTGCACGAGAGACCCAGTACTTC. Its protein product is CASSSARETQYF.

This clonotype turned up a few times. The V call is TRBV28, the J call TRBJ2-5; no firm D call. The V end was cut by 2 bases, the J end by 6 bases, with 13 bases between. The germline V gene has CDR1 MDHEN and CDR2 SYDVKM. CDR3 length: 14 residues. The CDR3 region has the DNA TGTGCCAGCAGTTTAGGTGCCATTGGGAAGACCCAGTACTTC. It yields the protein CASSLGAIGKTQYF.

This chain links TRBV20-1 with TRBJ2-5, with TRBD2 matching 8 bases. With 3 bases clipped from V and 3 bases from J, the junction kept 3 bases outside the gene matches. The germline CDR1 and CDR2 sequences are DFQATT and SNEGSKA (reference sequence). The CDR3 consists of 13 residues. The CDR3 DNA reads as TGCAGTGCTAGTTACGGGGGGGAAGAGACCCAGTACTTC. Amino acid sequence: CSASYGGEETQYF.

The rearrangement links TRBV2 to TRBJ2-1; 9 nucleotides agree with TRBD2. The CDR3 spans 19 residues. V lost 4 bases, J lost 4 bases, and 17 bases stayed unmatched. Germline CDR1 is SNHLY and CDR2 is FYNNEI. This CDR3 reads CASSGPKGELAGLYNEQFF. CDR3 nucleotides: TGTGCCAGCAGTGGGCCCAAGGGGGAACTAGCGGGCCTATACAATGAGCAGTTCTTC.

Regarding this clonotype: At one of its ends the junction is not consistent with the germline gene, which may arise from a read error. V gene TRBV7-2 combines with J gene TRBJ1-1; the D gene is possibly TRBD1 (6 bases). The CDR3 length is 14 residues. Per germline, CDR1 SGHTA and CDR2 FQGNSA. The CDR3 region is CASSADWTAHQAFF. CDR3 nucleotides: TGTGCCAGCAGCGCCGATTGGACAGCGCATCAAGCTTTTTTT.

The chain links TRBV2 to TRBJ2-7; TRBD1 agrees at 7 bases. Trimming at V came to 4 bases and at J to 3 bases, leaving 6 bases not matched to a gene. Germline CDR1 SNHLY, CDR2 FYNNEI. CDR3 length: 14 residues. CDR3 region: CASSAQGVFYEQYF. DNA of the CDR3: TGTGCCAGCAGTGCCCAGGGGGTTTTCTACGAGCAGTACTTC. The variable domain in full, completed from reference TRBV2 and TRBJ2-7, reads EPEVTQTPSHQVTQMGQEVILRCVPISNHLYFYWYRQILGQKVEFLVSFYNNEISEKSEIFDDQFSVERPDGSNFTLKIRSTKLEDSAMYFCASSAQGVFYEQYFGPGTRLTVT.